Listed below are T cell receptor beta chains from one sample, sequenced in a study of blood T cell repertoires in COVID-19. Using immunoSEQ multiplex PCR, the repertoire was profiled, and TCRdb retains in-frame clones only, with some absent. The data hold under 300,000 clones, with roughly 80% observed a single time. Sequencing used peripheral blood. The receptors were sampled from a woman aged 40 to 50 with active or convalescent COVID-19. CDR3s include the opening cysteine and the closing phenylalanine or tryptophan. A D gene is named only where the DNA matches it firmly. Size is stated for part of the rows, as once, few or many counts, or as a class when the clone is expanded.

>.|TRBJ1-1|12|TRBV5-1|.
CASTGQGIEAFF
TGCGCCAGCACGGGGCAGGGGATTGAAGCTTTCTTT
>.|TRBJ2-1|17|TRBV5-6|.
CASSLRLGFWGGNEQFF
TGTGCCAGCAGCTTGAGACTCGGCTTCTGGGGAGGCAATGAGCAGTTCTTC
>.|TRBJ1-2|14|TRBV6-5|.
CASSTTTGLYGYTF
TGTGCCAGCAGTACAACGACAGGACTCTATGGCTACACCTTC
>TRBD2|TRBJ2-1|14|TRBV7-3|.
CASSYSGGASEQFF
TGTGCCAGCAGCTATAGCGGGGGGGCGAGTGAGCAGTTCTTC
>.|TRBJ1-1|14|TRBV29-1|.
CSVEDPGMNTEAFF
TGCAGCGTTGAAGATCCAGGTATGAACACTGAAGCTTTCTTT
>TRBD1|TRBJ1-1|15|TRBV27|.
CASSPLDRDHTEAFF
TGTGCCAGCAGTCCCTTAGACAGGGACCACACTGAAGCTTTCTTT
>TRBD1|TRBJ1-2|14|TRBV28|.
CASRKGQGTKGYTF
TGTGCCAGCAGAAAAGGACAGGGTACGAAGGGCTACACCTTC
>.|TRBJ1-1|14|TRBV9|.
CASSVVSGNTEAFF
TGTGCCAGCAGCGTAGTATCCGGGAACACTGAAGCTTTCTTT
>TRBD1|TRBJ1-4|15|TRBV19|.
CASKDRGATNEKLFF
TGTGCCAGTAAGGACAGGGGGGCGACTAATGAAAAACTGTTTTTT
>TRBD1|TRBJ1-2|15|TRBV5-1|.
CASSLGGGQGEAYTF
TGCGCCAGCAGCTTGGGCGGGGGACAGGGGGAAGCCTACACCTTC
>.|TRBJ1-4|14|TRBV7-2|few
CASSFFAGNEKLFF
TGTGCCAGCAGCTTTTTTGCCGGTAATGAAAAACTGTTTTTT
>.|TRBJ1-1|16|TRBV27|.
CASSLSAASGKPEAFF
TGTGCCAGCAGTTTATCTGCGGCTAGCGGAAAACCTGAAGCTTTCTTT
>.|TRBJ2-3|16|TRBV9|.
CASSSWGHRSTDTQYF
TGTGCCAGCAGCTCATGGGGACACCGCAGCACAGATACGCAGTATTTT
>TRBD1|TRBJ2-2|15|TRBV7-2|.
CASSSSGGRTGELFF
TGTGCCAGCAGCTCTTCAGGGGGCAGGACCGGGGAGCTGTTTTTT
>.|TRBJ2-3|14|TRBV30|.
CAWSMGNSPDTQYF
TGTGCCTGGAGTATGGGCAATTCACCAGATACGCAGTATTTT
>.|TRBJ1-4|17|TRBV7-3|.
CASSLNPRGSTNEKLFF
TGTGCCAGCAGCTTAAATCCCCGGGGATCAACTAATGAAAAACTGTTTTTT